Included here is one T cell receptor beta chain sequence, with context. This clonotype showed up many times. Its recognized antigen is unknown. There are no base qualities to consult, and no much larger clone falls within one base. This record comes from a study of T cells in Graves' hyperthyroidism and ophthalmopathy (dated by TCRdb to between 2018 and 2020). The study in broad terms: Peripheral blood samples were taken at initial diagnosis, before any treatment was given. For training and testing, the approximately 97 patients in the discovery cohort were randomly divided in a 7:3 ratio. In roughly six Graves' hyperthyroidism patients, the study also compared T-cell repertoires from thyroid tissue with T-cell repertoires from blood. The paper reports TCR Vbeta CDR3 sequencing of approximately 140 peripheral blood samples: around 41 ophthalmopathy, fewer than 80 hyperthyroidism and around 17 progressor patients. Following sampling, methimazole starting at 30 mg daily was given to hyperthyroidism patients, and high-dose intravenous methylprednisolone was given to ophthalmopathy patients. A discovery cohort of 95 to 100 patients, 43 with Graves' ophthalmopathy and approximately 57 with stable Graves' hyperthyroidism, was used to find distinguishing TCR V-J signatures. Whether ophthalmopathy could be predicted prospectively was tested in an independent validation cohort made up of under 20 hyperthyroidism patients plus 17 patients who later progressed to ophthalmopathy.

On the study overall, not on this receptor specifically: Ophthalmopathy was separated from stable hyperthyroidism by a 13 V-J signature model, with over 85% sensitivity and roughly 81% specificity obtained in cross-validation and 80%/75% obtained in testing. Most expanded thyroid clonotypes (frequency above 0.001) were also found in blood, which suggests that blood repertoires may mirror thyroid immune responses. In validation, progression to ophthalmopathy was predicted by the model with approximately 67% sensitivity and 72.22% specificity, a median of approximately 6.5 months before onset. Sample size was not statistically predetermined, and blinding of investigators to group allocation was not performed.

Amplification of TCR beta CDR3 regions was carried out from RNA transcripts. A first-round RT-PCR of the TCR CDR3 used the HTBI primer set with the Qiagen OneStep RT-PCR kit. The libraries were constructed in a second round of multiplex PCR and then size-selected and purified. Libraries were sequenced paired-end with 100 bp reads on an Illumina HiSeq2000. Processing in the source paper ran as follows. Raw data were processed with SOAPnuke, discarding reads with adapters, uncalled bases, mean Phred below 15, or no exact constant-primer or identifier match. COPE v1.2.5 was used to merge the high-quality paired reads, and each unique nucleotide sequence was defined as a clonotype. MiTCR v1.1 was used to align clonotypes to the IMGT TRBV, TRBD and TRBJ reference segments. Analysis was restricted to V-J combinations with a frequency above 0.0001, which covered roughly 99% of repertoires. A TCS score was defined as the ratio of F50 (clonal expansion) to E x V (chaos), with BLOSUM62-based TCRdist applied between CDR3 peptides within each V-J. Welch's t-statistics and random forest reduced fewer than 600 V-J features to around 14, which were used in a naive Bayes classifier (R e1071). TCRdb reworked the public reads: Q25 trimming with fastp, MiXCR clone assembly, productive beta chains retained. When rows share a CDR3 protein, they turn into one entry using the most common DNA and genes. It is TCRdb's table, rather than the study itself, that gives the V and J calls and clone size. The sample yields fewer than 600,000 distinct CDR3 sequences; approximately 15% were counted once. The ten largest clones take up over 11% of the sample.

A patient counted as having stable Graves' hyperthyroidism if no progression to ophthalmopathy occurred over 18 months of follow-up. Hyperthyroidism patients were aged 18 to 65 years and newly diagnosed, with disease duration of less than 2 months. Exclusion was applied to patients with uncontrolled infections, other autoimmune diseases, pregnancy or lactation. Diagnoses were based on clinical symptoms, serum thyroxine and TRAb, thyroid ultrasound and orbital computed tomography. PBMCs were isolated from around 10 ml of fresh peripheral blood by Ficoll-Paque density gradient centrifugation. Total RNA was extracted with Trizol reagent, and quality was checked on an Agilent 2100 Bioanalyzer. The source material was blood. This receptor was obtained from a middle-aged woman with Graves' hyperthyroidism.

The DNA sequence reads TGTGCCAGCAGCCAAGAGGTCGAGCGGACCTACGAGCAGTACTTC. This is translated as CASSQEVERTYEQYF. The chain is assembled from TRBV4-2 and TRBJ2-7, with TRBD2 perhaps the D gene, on 5 matching bases. Including cysteine and phenylalanine, the CDR3 has 15 amino acids. The CDR3 DNA has 45 bases and is translated from base 1. Cut back by 0 bases and 2 bases, the V and J ends lie 11 bases apart. CDR1 LGHNA and CDR2 YNFKEQ are derived from the germline V gene.